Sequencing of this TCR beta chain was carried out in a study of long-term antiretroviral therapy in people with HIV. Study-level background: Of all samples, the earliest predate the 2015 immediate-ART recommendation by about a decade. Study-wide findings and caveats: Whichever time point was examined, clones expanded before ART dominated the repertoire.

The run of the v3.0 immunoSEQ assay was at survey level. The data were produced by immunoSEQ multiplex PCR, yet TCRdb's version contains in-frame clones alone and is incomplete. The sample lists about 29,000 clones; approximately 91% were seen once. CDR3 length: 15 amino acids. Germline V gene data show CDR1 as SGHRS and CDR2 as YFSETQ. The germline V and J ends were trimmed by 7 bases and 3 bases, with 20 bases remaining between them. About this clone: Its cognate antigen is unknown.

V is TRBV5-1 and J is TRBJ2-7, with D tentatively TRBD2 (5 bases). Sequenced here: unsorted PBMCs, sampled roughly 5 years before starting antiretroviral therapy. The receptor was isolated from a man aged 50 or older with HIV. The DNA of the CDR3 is TGCGCCAGCCGTCAAAGAGGGAGCCTTTTCTACGAGCAGTACTTC. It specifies CASRQRGSLFYEQYF.